The 26 T cell receptor beta chains presented below share a single source sample, sequenced in a study of shared clonotypes between healthy human individuals. Clones were read by immunoSEQ multiplex PCR, and TCRdb kept only the in-frame ones, dropping some. The sample holds nearly 2 million clones, about 95% seen once. Naive CD8 cells were CD45RO-negative, positively selected for CCR7, excluding terminally differentiated effector memory CD45RA+ cells. Input material: naive CD8+ T cells sorted from blood. The receptor set was obtained from a man younger than 35 in good health.

This rearrangement joins TRBV5-5 to TRBJ2-7, with D perhaps assigned TRBD1 or TRBD2 (5 bases each). Germline CDR1 is SGHKS and CDR2 is YYEKEE (reference sequence). The germline V and J ends were trimmed by 3 bases and 0 bases, with 13 bases remaining between them. The CDR3 extends over 15 amino acids. The CDR3 DNA reads as TGTGCCAGCAGCTCCTCCGGGGCCCACTCCTACGAGCAGTACTTC. Its protein product is CASSSSGAHSYEQYF.

The V call is TRBV27, the J call TRBJ2-7, with D perhaps matching TRBD1 or TRBD2 (6 bases each). V dropped 10 bases and J dropped 0 bases, with 16 bases sitting between them. Germline CDR1 MNHEY, CDR2 SMNVEV (reference sequence). The CDR3 loop spans 14 amino acids. CDR3 sequence reads: CATKTGGSSYEQYF. The CDR3 nucleotides read TGTGCCACTAAGACAGGAGGGAGCTCCTACGAGCAGTACTTC.

As concerns this clone: At the DNA level, this CDR3 is encoded by other sequences in the same sample as well. The chain employs TRBV5-1 and TRBJ1-1, with a weak D call TRBD1 (6 bases). Germline V gene lookup returns CDR1 SGHRS and CDR2 YFSETQ. CDR3 length: 14 residues. V lost 0 bases and J 5 bases, leaving 11 bases between the germline ends. CDR3 region: CASSLDRVGTEAFF. CDR3 DNA: TGCGCCAGCAGCTTGGACAGGGTGGGGACTGAAGCTTTCTTT.

The gene calls are TRBV27 and TRBJ2-7; D is tentatively TRBD1 or TRBD2 (5 bases each). Per germline, CDR1 MNHEY and CDR2 SMNVEV (reference sequence). The CDR3 covers 19 residues. V dropped 0 bases and J dropped 2 bases, with 23 bases sitting between them. CDR3 amino acids: CASSLSRGPSFTQTYEQYF. In DNA, the CDR3 is TGTGCCAGCAGTTTATCGAGGGGACCCAGCTTCACCCAAACCTACGAGCAGTACTTC.

Details on this clone: The sample contains more than one DNA sequence encoding this CDR3. The chain joins TRBV7-9 to TRBJ1-1; D ambiguous. In germline, CDR1 is SEHNR, CDR2 FQNEAQ (reference sequence). CDR3 length: 11 amino acids. Trimming removed 1 base at V and 8 bases at J, with 5 bases between. CDR3: CASSLVTEAFF. CDR3 in DNA: TGTGCCAGCAGCTTAGTGACGGAAGCTTTCTTT.

In its sample, this clone was seen once. V usage is TRBV27 and J usage is TRBJ2-1; TRBD2 is a possible D gene (5 bases). From germline, CDR1 is MNHEY and CDR2 SMNVEV (reference sequence). The CDR3 is 14 amino acids. V lost 4 bases to trimming and J lost 4 bases, with 11 bases between them. The CDR3 reads CASSSRDYYNEQFF. The CDR3 bases are TGTGCCAGCAGTTCCCGAGACTATTACAATGAGCAGTTCTTC.

The rearrangement joins TRBV19 to TRBJ2-1; TRBD2 agrees at 11 bases. This CDR3 contains 17 residues. The J segment lost 4 bases and the V segment lost 5 bases, leaving 10 bases of the junction unmatched. Per germline, CDR1 LNHDA and CDR2 SQIVND (reference sequence). DNA of the CDR3: TGTGCCAGTAGTCCAACTTTGGGACTAGCGGTTTACAATGAGCAGTTCTTC. As protein: CASSPTLGLAVYNEQFF.

V gene TRBV9 combines with J gene TRBJ1-1; D might be TRBD1 (5 bases). CDR3 size: 16 residues. Trimming shortened V by 6 bases and J by 2 bases, and 20 bases separated the two germline ends. Germline V gene sequence: CDR1 SGDLS, CDR2 YYNGEE. CDR3 residues: CASNHGGEGTNTEAFF. CDR3 nucleotides: TGTGCCAGCAATCATGGGGGAGAGGGTACAAACACTGAAGCTTTCTTT.

The chain has TRBV20-1 and TRBJ1-1; no definite D call. The V gene's germline CDR1 is DFQATT and CDR2 SNEGSKA (reference sequence). Trimming cost V 4 bases and J 4 bases, with 4 bases left between them. The CDR3 extends over 10 amino acids. The CDR3: CSAIVTEAFF. The DNA for the CDR3 is TGCAGTGCTATAGTCACTGAAGCTTTCTTT.

About this clone itself: Other DNA sequences in this specimen translate into the identical CDR3. The rearrangement links TRBV27 to TRBJ2-7, with a possible D match to TRBD1 (6 bases). V lost 3 bases and J lost 2, with 11 bases in between. The CDR3 covers 14 residues. Germline CDR1 is MNHEY and CDR2 is SMNVEV (reference sequence). DNA for the CDR3: TGTGCCAGCAGTTTTGCAGGGGCAACCTACGAGCAGTACTTC. Translating it yields CASSFAGATYEQYF.

This chain uses TRBV4-1 with TRBJ1-2, with D maybe TRBD1 (6 bases). The CDR3 sequence is 14 residues long. Trimming took off 0 bases at V and 4 bases at J, with 9 bases between the two ends. The germline V gene encodes CDR1 MGHRA and CDR2 YSYEKL. CDR3 in amino acids: CASSQDHRVYGYTF. The CDR3 DNA is TGCGCCAGCAGCCAAGACCACAGGGTCTATGGCTACACCTTC.

This rearrangement joins TRBV6-5 to TRBJ2-7, with D hard to call. CDR3 length equals 13 residues. V was clipped by 8 bases and J by 1 base, with 12 bases between them. Germline values: CDR1 MNHEY, CDR2 SVGAGI. For the CDR3, the DNA is TGTGCCAGCGGGCCCGGACCGTCCTACGAGCAGTACTTC. Translated: CASGPGPSYEQYF.

In its sample, this clone was seen once. The J gene is TRBJ1-2, the V gene TRBV7-9, with D perhaps matching TRBD1 (5 bases). CDR3 length: 13 residues. In germline, CDR1 is SEHNR, CDR2 FQNEAQ (reference sequence). Trimming left V 3 bases short and J 8 bases short, with 13 bases between. CDR3 coding DNA: TGTGCCAGCAGCTTCGAGACAGAACGGGGCTACACCTTC. Translated, it gives CASSFETERGYTF. Supplemented by reference TRBV7-9 and TRBJ1-2, the full variable domain reads DTGVSQNPRHKITKRGQNVTFRCDPISEHNRLYWYRQTLGQGPEFLTYFQNEAQLEKSRLLSDRFSAERPKGSFSTLEIQRTEQGDSAMYLCASSFETERGYTFGSGTRLTVV.

This rearrangement joins TRBV7-9 to TRBJ2-1; D unclear. CDR3 length: 15 amino acids. CDR1 is SEHNR, CDR2 FQNEAQ, per germline (reference sequence). Between the trimmed V and J ends, which lost 3 bases and 0 bases, there was a span of 9 bases. The CDR3 loop is CASSFSESSYNEQFF. As DNA, the CDR3 is TGTGCCAGCAGCTTCAGCGAGAGCTCCTACAATGAGCAGTTCTTC.

This chain connects TRBV4-2 to TRBJ2-5, with 12 bases identical to TRBD2. Germline lookup yields CDR1 LGHNA and CDR2 YNFKEQ. The CDR3 contains 15 residues. V lost 4 bases and J lost 5; bases outside the gene matches: 5. CDR3 sequence reads: CASSPTSGGGETQYF. The CDR3 nucleotides are TGTGCCAGCAGCCCGACTAGCGGGGGAGGGGAGACCCAGTACTTC.

The chain combines TRBV7-9 with TRBJ2-2; 11 bases line up with TRBD2. Trimming at V came to 10 bases and at J to 4 bases, leaving 11 bases not matched to a gene. The CDR3 consists of 16 residues. The germline gives CDR1 SEHNR, CDR2 FQNEAQ (reference sequence). CDR3 amino acids: CATSRISGGGTGELFF. DNA for the CDR3: TGTGCCACTTCCCGGATTAGCGGGGGGGGCACCGGGGAGCTGTTTTTT.

The DNA for the CDR3 is TGCAGCGTTGGACAGAAGGGAAACTACGAGCAGTACTTC. This codes for CSVGQKGNYEQYF. This chain uses TRBV29-1 with TRBJ2-7; maybe TRBD1 (5 bases). V lost 4 bases and J lost 3, with 13 bases in between. Germline assignment: CDR1 SQVTM and CDR2 ANQGSEA. This CDR3 is built from 13 residues.

The J gene is TRBJ2-3, the V gene TRBV7-9; 8 bases fit TRBD1. Germline CDR1 reads SEHNR; CDR2 reads FQNEAQ (reference sequence). V lost 3 bases and J lost 3; bases outside the gene matches: 5. The CDR3 contains 15 residues. The CDR3 DNA follows: TGTGCCAGCAGCTTGACAGGGGAAGGTACAGATACGCAGTATTTT. As protein: CASSLTGEGTDTQYF.

The gene calls are TRBV7-9 and TRBJ1-1; D perhaps matches TRBD1 (5 bases). Germline-derived CDR1 and CDR2 are SEHNR and FQNEAQ (reference sequence). CDR3 length: 15 residues. V was pared by 5 bases and J by 6 bases, with 19 bases between. CDR3 amino acids: CASSPPVGESAEAFF. The CDR3, as DNA: TGTGCCAGCAGCCCGCCTGTGGGGGAATCGGCTGAAGCTTTCTTT.

The V gene is TRBV10-3, the J gene TRBJ2-2; 9 nucleotides match TRBD2. This CDR3 contains 15 residues. V dropped 6 bases and J dropped 5; count of bases not matched to a gene: 7. Germline V lookup: CDR1 ENHRY, CDR2 SYGVKD. The CDR3 sequence is CAIRPPTSGTGELFF. The CDR3 DNA follows: TGTGCCATCAGGCCGCCGACTAGCGGTACCGGGGAGCTGTTTTTT.

This sequence joins TRBV13 and TRBJ2-5; TRBD2 aligns across 13 bases. This CDR3 comprises 16 residues. CDR1 is PRHDT, CDR2 FYEKMQ, per germline (reference sequence). The V gene end was trimmed by 5 bases and the J gene end by 5 bases; junction bases not matched to a gene: 8. This CDR3 is CASSPGLAGVAETQYF. The CDR3 nucleotides are TGTGCCAGCAGCCCCGGACTAGCGGGAGTAGCGGAGACCCAGTACTTC.

This sequence joins TRBV5-5 and TRBJ1-5, with D tentatively TRBD1 (6 bases). Trimming removed 4 bases at V and 4 bases at J, with 9 bases between. The CDR3 length is 13 residues. The germline V gene has CDR1 SGHKS and CDR2 YYEKEE (reference sequence). CDR3 loop: CASSLGQNQPQHF. CDR3 coding DNA: TGTGCCAGCAGCCTCGGACAGAATCAGCCCCAGCATTTT.

J is TRBJ2-1 and V is TRBV5-8, with 8 bases fitting TRBD2. The CDR3 is 16 residues long. Trimming removed 4 bases from V and 2 bases from J; junction bases left unmatched: 8. The V gene's germline CDR1 is SGHTS and CDR2 YDEGEE. The DNA for the CDR3 is TGTGCCAGCAGCCCTAATCCACTAGCGGCCTACAATGAGCAGTTCTTC. As protein: CASSPNPLAAYNEQFF.

This chain uses TRBV4-3 with TRBJ2-7; the match to TRBD2 covers 8 bases. CDR1 and CDR2 (germline): LGHNA, YSLEER. The V and J ends lost 0 bases and 3 bases, in that order; junction bases with no gene match: 7. CDR3 size: 16 residues. CDR3 coding DNA: TGCGCCAGCAGCCAAGAGATCTCTAGCGGGTTCTACGAGCAGTACTTC. Its translation is CASSQEISSGFYEQYF.

The genes are TRBV6-1 and TRBJ2-1, with 7 bases matching TRBD1. The V gene end was trimmed by 9 bases and the J gene end by 3 bases; junction bases not matched to a gene: 5. This CDR3 has 13 residues. Germline V lookup: CDR1 MNHNS, CDR2 SASEGT. CDR3 nucleotides: TGTGCCAGTGGGACAGAGGGCTACAATGAGCAGTTCTTC. Protein product: CASGTEGYNEQFF.

In regard to this clone: One end of the junction varies from germline; a read error may be responsible. The chain employs TRBV5-6 and TRBJ1-4; 10 nucleotides match TRBD1. The CDR3 loop spans 12 amino acids. Per the germline V gene, CDR1 is SGHDT and CDR2 is YYEEEE. CDR3 nucleotides: TGTGCCAGCAGCTTATCCGGGACAGGGGACGTTTTT. It translates to CASSLSGTGDVF.